This TCR beta chain derives from a study of T cell responses to AZD1222 COVID-19 vaccine. Overall study context: Pooled samples include second doses given at about 4 or 12 weeks. Regarding the study as a whole: Donors, mostly white British, included more females; clonal diversity was possibly underestimated. Receipt of two AZD1222 doses was followed by a rise in Spike-specific TCR breadth and depth. Repertoires were obtained only post-peak T cell response.

Germline CDR1 reads LNHDA; CDR2 reads SQIVND (reference sequence). Trimming removed 4 bases from V and 1 base from J, with 20 bases in between. The CDR3 runs to 18 residues. Of note for this clone: The target antigen is unknown.

The table came from immunoSEQ multiplex PCR; TCRdb's copy has only in-frame clones and leaves some out. The data contain about 130,000 clones, more than 75% of them seen just once; the ten biggest clones take up approximately 4%. The source of this sequence is an adult in good health. This sample comprised peripheral blood, obtained on day 0 of AZD1222 vaccination. This chain joins TRBV19 and TRBJ2-1; D possibly corresponds to TRBD2 (6 bases). In DNA form, the CDR3 reads TGTGCCAGTAGTAGTGAGCGGCCGGGACTCGGATCCTACAATGAGCAGTTCTTC. This sequence encodes CASSSERPGLGSYNEQFF.